The present entry profiles one T cell receptor (beta chain) with its context. TCRdb passed the 5' RACE reads through MiXCR, listing each CDR3 protein once. Seen here are about 52,000 distinct CDR3 sequences, approximately 10% observed once, and the top ten hold about 9.4%. The sample comes from a study of early T cells in non-severe SARS-CoV-2 infection. This receptor was taken from an adult who was a healthcare worker with PCR-confirmed SARS-CoV-2 infection or an uninfected control (not recorded which). The sample comprised whole blood.

The CDR3 loop reads CASSEQRGIQETQYF. The CDR3 DNA reads as TGCGCCAGCAGTGAGCAGCGGGGGATACAAGAGACCCAGTACTTC. The chain employs TRBV10-2 and TRBJ2-5; 8 nucleotides match TRBD2. Germline V gene data show CDR1 as WSHSY and CDR2 as SAAADI. The CDR3 runs to 15 residues. With V trimmed by 2 bases and J by 2 bases, 4 bases remained unmatched.